This T cell receptor beta chain was identified during a study of blood T cell repertoires in COVID-19. Turning to the study itself: The United States, Italy and Spain were the sources of the acute and convalescent COVID-19 samples.

The CDR3 totals 13 residues. The germline gives CDR1 MDHEN, CDR2 SYDVKM. Trimming took 6 bases from V and 5 from J; bases not matched to a gene: 0. The assay was immunoSEQ multiplex PCR, and TCRdb's table has in-frame clones only and misses some. Here the sample spans just over 300,000 clones, approximately 89% being singletons. With respect to this clone: The sample has other DNA sequences that encode this CDR3 too.

Patients from Seattle were sampled longitudinally, starting during active infection. The chain couples TRBV28 to TRBJ2-5; 13 positions agree with TRBD2. This clonotype was sampled from a woman in her twenties or thirties with COVID-19, enrolled during active disease. Specimen: peripheral blood. For the CDR3, the DNA is TGTGCCAGCAGACTAGCGGGGGGGGAGACCCAGTACTTC. Translation: CASRLAGGETQYF.